The 13 T cell receptor beta chains below come from one sample, sequenced in a study of blood T cell repertoires in COVID-19 (dated by TCRdb to 2018 to 2021). The library was produced with the immunoSEQ multiplex PCR assay. This immuneACCESS table, as held by TCRdb, lists in-frame sequences with V and J called but not all clones. Of the missing ones, under half trace to an unresolved V gene in checked studies; the others have no known cause. Within this sample are 150,000 or so clones, with roughly four fifths of them counted one time only. The top ten hold approximately 3.9% of the sample. The sample taken for sequencing was peripheral blood. The receptors here all came from a woman aged 55 to 70 with acute or convalescent COVID-19.

The chain couples TRBV4-1 to TRBJ2-7, with 7 bases identical to TRBD1. Germline CDR1 is MGHRA and CDR2 is YSYEKL. V lost 0 bases to trimming and J lost 3 bases; unmatched junction nucleotides: 8. CDR3 length: 16 amino acids. This CDR3 reads CASSQDAEAGGYEQYF. CDR3 bases: TGCGCCAGCAGCCAAGATGCGGAGGCAGGGGGCTACGAGCAGTACTTC.

The rearrangement uses TRBV6-5 and TRBJ1-6; D is perhaps TRBD1 (5 bases). Trimming cost V 6 bases and J 4 bases, with 13 bases left between them. This CDR3 is built from 15 residues. The germline V gene has CDR1 MNHEY and CDR2 SVGAGI. CDR3 in DNA: TGTGCCAGCAGCCAGGAGGGGTTTTATAATTCACCCCTCCACTTT. Its translation: CASSQEGFYNSPLHF.

This chain connects TRBV3-1 (or the pseudogene TRBV3-2) to TRBJ1-1; tentative D call: TRBD1 (6 bases). Germline CDR1 and CDR2: LGHDT and YNNKEL (reference sequence). V lost 4 bases and J lost 7, with 13 bases in between. The CDR3 has 13 residues. The DNA of the CDR3 is TGTGCCAGCAGCCCCCCAAACAGGGATGAAGCTTTCTTT. Its protein product is CASSPPNRDEAFF.

The chain joins TRBV28 to TRBJ1-5, with D maybe TRBD1 (6 bases). Trimming shortened V by 2 bases and J by 2 bases, and 7 bases separated the two germline ends. The germline CDR1 and CDR2 sequences are MDHEN and SYDVKM. The CDR3 loop spans 14 amino acids. The CDR3 loop is CASSLAGGNQPQHF. In nucleotides, the CDR3 is TGTGCCAGCAGTTTAGCAGGGGGCAATCAGCCCCAGCATTTT.

This chain connects TRBV19 to TRBJ2-1; 7 positions match TRBD1. CDR1 is LNHDA and CDR2 is SQIVND in the germline V gene (reference sequence). With V trimmed by 3 bases and J by 8 bases, 7 bases remained unmatched. CDR3 length equals 14 residues. The CDR3 DNA reads as TGTGCCAGTAGTATCTACACAGGGGAATATGAGCAGTTCTTC. It yields the protein CASSIYTGEYEQFF.

The V gene is TRBV5-1, the J gene TRBJ1-1, with a possible D match to TRBD1 (6 bases). CDR1 is SGHRS and CDR2 is YFSETQ in the germline V gene. Trimming removed 6 bases at V and 0 bases at J, with 15 bases between. This CDR3 region has 15 residues. CDR3 coding DNA: TGCGCCAGCATAGGGGGGGCCGCCTTGAACACTGAAGCTTTCTTT. Translated: CASIGGAALNTEAFF.

The chain uses TRBV25-1 and TRBJ1-5, with 7 bases identical to TRBD1. CDR1 and CDR2 from the germline V gene are MGHDK and SYGVNS. The junction had 1 base not matched to a gene; V was cut back by 6 bases and J by 5 bases. The CDR3 loop spans 12 amino acids. CDR3 loop: CASRDRDQPQHF. The CDR3 bases are TGTGCCAGCAGAGACAGGGATCAGCCCCAGCATTTT.

V and J are TRBV28 and TRBJ1-6; TRBD1 agrees at 10 bases. Unmatched junction bases numbered 8, after V lost 6 bases and J lost 9 bases. Germline CDR1 and CDR2: MDHEN and SYDVKM. This CDR3 is built from 15 residues. CDR3 loop: CASSSPGQGSSPLHF. The DNA of the CDR3 is TGTGCCAGCAGCTCTCCGGGACAGGGGAGTTCACCCCTCCACTTT.

The chain is built from TRBV6-1 and TRBJ1-5; 10 positions match TRBD1. V shed 1 base, J shed 6 bases, and the junction held 3 bases outside the gene matches. Germline values: CDR1 MNHNS, CDR2 SASEGT. The CDR3 runs 15 residues. CDR3 protein: CASSEGTGGGQPQHF. In nucleotides, the CDR3 is TGTGCCAGCAGTGAAGGGACAGGGGGAGGTCAGCCCCAGCATTTT.

V and J are TRBV2 and TRBJ2-7; 7 nucleotides agree with TRBD1. The V gene end was trimmed by 5 bases and the J gene end by 7 bases; junction bases not matched to a gene: 2. Germline CDR1 SNHLY, CDR2 FYNNEI. CDR3 length: 11 residues. CDR3 in DNA: TGTGCCAGCAGTCTACAGGGGGAGCAGTACTTC. Protein sequence: CASSLQGEQYF.

The chain is built from TRBV3-1 (or the pseudogene TRBV3-2) and TRBJ2-7; 9 bases align to TRBD2. Per germline, CDR1 LGHDT and CDR2 YNNKEL (reference sequence). This CDR3 has 15 residues. V gave up 4 bases and J gave up 6 bases; unmatched junction bases: 10. The CDR3 loop is CASSLNAAGGSEQYF. In DNA, the CDR3 is TGTGCCAGCAGCCTCAACGCGGCGGGAGGGTCCGAGCAGTACTTC.

CDR3 sequence: CATSRAPGSEAFF. CDR3 coding DNA: TGTGCCACCAGCAGAGCGCCAGGGTCTGAAGCTTTCTTT. The rearrangement uses TRBV15 and TRBJ1-1, with D possibly matching TRBD1 (5 bases). Germline assignment: CDR1 LNHNV and CDR2 YYDKDF (reference sequence). The V and J ends lost 1 base and 6 bases respectively, with 9 bases between them. The CDR3 loop spans 13 amino acids.

This rearrangement joins TRBV6-5 to TRBJ2-1; D is ambiguous. Trimming took 7 bases from V and 2 from J, leaving 15 bases between them. Germline CDR1 and CDR2: MNHEY and SVGAGI. This CDR3 contains 15 residues. CDR3 protein: CASTYSIGTYNEQFF. Here the CDR3 DNA reads TGTGCCAGCACCTACAGTATCGGAACCTACAATGAGCAGTTCTTC.